This T cell receptor (beta chain) was captured by sequencing in a study of CD8 T cells in ankylosing spondylitis (TCRdb year 2017). Regarding the research as a whole: T cell receptor beta repertoires were profiled in healthy donors and ankylosing spondylitis patients so that disease-linked TCR variants could be found. The full study cohort was made up of 25 ankylosing spondylitis patients and around 100 healthy donors. Peripheral blood was sampled, and synovial fluid was also collected from ankylosing spondylitis patients.

This clonotype was picked up a small number of times. It lacks a known antigen. Within one base of it there is no much larger clone, and no base qualities were kept. Results the study describes overall, beyond this receptor: Significant enrichment of the disease-linked clones was reported in matched synovial fluid samples from ankylosing spondylitis patients. Some motif variants had previously been reported in the synovial fluid and blood of reactive arthritis patients, which suggests shared mechanisms of disease initiation. In peripheral blood, the disease-linked clones were found at relatively low frequencies and had a CD8+ phenotype. Blood from ankylosing spondylitis patients appeared to be characterized by a TCR beta motif made up of under ten highly homologous amino acid variants.

Sequencing took place on an Illumina HiSeq 2500. Quantitative 5'-RACE with molecular barcodes was used to prepare TCR beta libraries. Concerning the study's data processing: Disease-linked TCR variants were identified with a new computational method built on a probabilistic model of VDJ rearrangement. TCRdb passed the public sequencing reads through fastp at Q25 and MiXCR, retaining productive beta sequences. For every CDR3 protein sequence, its rows merge into one entry that carries the most common genes and DNA. What appears here as the V and J calls and clone size reflects TCRdb's work, not the paper's. The sample table holds some 800,000 distinct CDR3 sequences, of which about 11% were seen once. The ten largest clones take up less than 0.65% of the sample. There are 13 amino acids in the CDR3, from cysteine to phenylalanine inclusive. The only DNA kept is the CDR3, 39 bases in frame from the first base. The junction shows trimming of 6 bases on V and 0 bases on J, plus 11 bases between the germline ends. The CDR1 and CDR2 encoded by the germline V gene (reference sequence) are DFQATT and SNEGSKA.

Sequencing was done on a sample of blood, either unsorted or a sorted T cell fraction (not recorded which). The sequence was obtained from a male donor with ankylosing spondylitis. The sequence joins TRBV20-1 to TRBJ1-2, with the D gene not clear enough to name. This receptor carries the CDR3 CSARSSPNYGYTF. At the DNA level, the sequence is TGCAGTGCGCGGTCGTCCCCTAACTATGGCTACACCTTC.